This T cell receptor (beta chain) stems from a study of T cells in localized non-small cell lung cancer (dated by TCRdb to about 2020). As for the study more broadly: T cell repertoires of more than 200 early-stage NSCLC patients were analyzed, with tumors being compared against uninvolved tumor-adjacent lungs. The cohort comprised roughly 240 treatment-naïve NSCLC patients with resected, localized lung tumors. NSCLC patients had a mean age of roughly 64 years, and around 140 were male and nearly 110 female.

TCR beta CDR3 regions were sequenced from DNA using the immunoSEQ Assay. In the authors' own workflow: To compute T cell density, TCR beta template counts were normalized to usable DNA, which was estimated by amplifying housekeeping genes. Richness was estimated with the preseqR package, extrapolating to 400,000 templates for PBMC samples and 120,000 templates for tissue samples. Clonality was defined as one minus Pielou's evenness. Differential abundance testing on productive amino-acid clonotypes, with a minimum total count of 5 and an alpha of 0.1, was used to identify tissue-enriched TCRs. The Jaccard Index and the Morisita Overlap Index were used to measure how much the repertoires overlapped between compartments. GLIPH grouped TCR beta CDR3s together with public tetramer-defined viral CDR3s, and a viral motif had to include at least three viral sequences and show V-gene enrichment. TCRdb took this table from immuneACCESS and kept in-frame rearrangements with V and J called. Such tables lack part of the clones; where checked against another copy, unresolved V genes explain under half of the gap, and the rest is unexplained. V and J calls and clone size are those listed in that table; D and trimming were worked out from the DNA. In all, the sample holds 30,000 or so clones, and around 90% of those were seen once. The ten largest clones take up 4.2% of the sample.

The CDR3 has 15 amino acids, counting the end cysteine and phenylalanine. CDR3 DNA only is kept here, 45 bases in frame from base 1. At the junction V is shortened by 0 bases and J by 8 bases; bases outside the gene matches: 7. Per the germline V gene (reference sequence), LNHDA is the CDR1 and SQIVND is the CDR2. At diagnosis, peripheral blood, uninvolved tumor-adjacent lung and tumor were collected and were preserved as a mix of fresh-frozen and FFPE material. For TCR repertoire profiling, blood samples were analyzed in the form of peripheral blood mononuclear cells. Results the study describes overall, beyond this receptor: Because multi-region tumor sequencing was not done, intratumor heterogeneity could not be ruled out. Since the design was exploratory, TCR variables were selected using unadjusted p-values with no false-discovery rate correction. Longer overall survival was associated with higher blood T cell density, whereas shorter survival was associated with higher adjacent-lung clonality. Of the top 100 tumor clones, a median of 57 were detected in paired uninvolved adjacent lung; around 30 were also among that lung's top 100. Uninvolved tumor-adjacent lung showed the highest T cell clonality, higher than tumor, which suggests more focused antigenic responses in the adjacent lung.

Concerning this clone: Its specific antigen is unknown. The input lacks base qualities; no much larger clone sits a single base away.

The sample consisted of peripheral blood mononuclear cells, taken before any cancer treatment. This chain joins TRBV19 to TRBJ2-5; 9 central nucleotides agree with TRBD2. This sequence was found in a woman between 35 and 70 years old with stage III lung adenocarcinoma. This receptor carries the CDR3 CASSIEASGTGTQYF. The DNA sequence reads TGTGCCAGTAGTATAGAGGCTAGCGGGACGGGTACCCAGTACTTC. The reference TRBV19 and TRBJ2-5 proteins fill in what lies around the CDR3, so the full variable domain reads DGGITQSPKYLFRKEGQNVTLSCEQNLNHDAMYWYRQDPGQGLRLIYYSQIVNDFQKGDIAEGYSVSREKKESFPLTVTSAQKNPTAFYLCASSIEASGTGTQYFGPGTRLLVL.